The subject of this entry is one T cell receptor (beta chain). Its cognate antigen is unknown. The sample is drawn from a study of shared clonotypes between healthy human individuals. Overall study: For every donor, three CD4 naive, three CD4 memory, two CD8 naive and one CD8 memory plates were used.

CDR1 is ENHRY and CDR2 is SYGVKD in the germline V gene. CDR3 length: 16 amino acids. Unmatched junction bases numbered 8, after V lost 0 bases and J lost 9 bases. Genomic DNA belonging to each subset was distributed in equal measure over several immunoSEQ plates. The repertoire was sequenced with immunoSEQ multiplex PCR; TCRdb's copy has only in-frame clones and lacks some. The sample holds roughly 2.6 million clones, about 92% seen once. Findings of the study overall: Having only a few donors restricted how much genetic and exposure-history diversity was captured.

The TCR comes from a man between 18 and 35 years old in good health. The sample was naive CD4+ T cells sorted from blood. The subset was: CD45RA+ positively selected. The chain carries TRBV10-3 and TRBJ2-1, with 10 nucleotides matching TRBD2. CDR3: CAISESGPAGGGEQFF. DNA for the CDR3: TGTGCCATCAGTGAGTCTGGGCCAGCGGGAGGGGGTGAGCAGTTCTTC.